Listed below are T cell receptor beta chains from one sample, sequenced in a study of neurological immune-mediated disorders. TCRdb re-derived calls from the 5' RACE reads in MiXCR, one entry per CDR3 protein. The sample holds some 95,000 distinct CDR3 sequences, roughly 3.5% seen once. Sequencing input: PBMCs. These receptors were taken from a woman younger than 30 with multiple sclerosis. CDR3s include the opening cysteine and the closing phenylalanine or tryptophan. Each record gives: D gene, V gene, J gene, clone size, CDR3 protein, CDR3 DNA. The D gene is left open where the match is weak. Clone sizes are shown as once, few, many or a size class.

D gene: -; V gene: TRBV3-1; J gene: TRBJ1-1; clone size: many; CDR3 protein: CASSQVRNTEAFF; CDR3 DNA: TGTGCCAGCAGCCAAGTCAGGAACACTGAAGCTTTCTTT
D gene: TRBD2; V gene: TRBV20-1; J gene: TRBJ2-1; clone size: few; CDR3 protein: CSARDLTSGRINEQFF; CDR3 DNA: TGCAGTGCTAGAGATTTGACTAGCGGGAGGATTAATGAGCAGTTCTTC
D gene: TRBD2; V gene: TRBV19; J gene: TRBJ2-5; clone size: many; CDR3 protein: CASSELAVQETQYF; CDR3 DNA: TGTGCCAGTAGTGAACTAGCGGTTCAAGAGACCCAGTACTTC
D gene: -; V gene: TRBV5-1; J gene: TRBJ1-4; clone size: many; CDR3 protein: CASSLLGGTTNEKLFF; CDR3 DNA: TGCGCCAGCAGCCTCCTCGGGGGGACAACTAATGAAAAACTGTTTTTT
D gene: -; V gene: TRBV5-1; J gene: TRBJ2-3; clone size: many; CDR3 protein: CASSLGIGTDTQYF; CDR3 DNA: TGCGCCAGCAGCTTGGGGATTGGCACAGATACGCAGTATTTT
D gene: TRBD1; V gene: TRBV3-1; J gene: TRBJ1-5; clone size: many; CDR3 protein: CASSQDSAGGGQPQHF; CDR3 DNA: TGTGCCAGCAGCCAAGATTCGGCAGGGGGCGGTCAGCCCCAGCATTTT
D gene: -; V gene: TRBV12-3/TRBV12-4; J gene: TRBJ2-2; clone size: many; CDR3 protein: CASSTGYTGELFF; CDR3 DNA: TGTGCCAGCAGCACAGGATACACCGGGGAGCTGTTTTTT
D gene: TRBD2; V gene: TRBV5-1; J gene: TRBJ2-5; clone size: many; CDR3 protein: CASSQTSGGQTQYF; CDR3 DNA: TGCGCCAGCAGCCAGACTAGCGGGGGGCAGACCCAGTACTTC
D gene: TRBD1; V gene: TRBV28; J gene: TRBJ2-1; clone size: many; CDR3 protein: CASSPPTGGSSNEQFF; CDR3 DNA: TGTGCCAGCAGTCCCCCGACAGGGGGCAGTAGCAATGAGCAGTTCTTC
D gene: TRBD1; V gene: TRBV6-5; J gene: TRBJ2-6; clone size: many; CDR3 protein: CASSRWDSIHSGANVLTF; CDR3 DNA: TGTGCCAGCAGTCGGTGGGACAGCATTCACTCTGGGGCCAACGTCCTGACTTTC